The next 14 T cell receptor beta chains were all read from a single sample in a study of STAT5B mutations in CD4+ large granular lymphocyte leukemia. Using immunoSEQ multiplex PCR, the repertoire was profiled, and TCRdb retains in-frame clones only, with some absent. The table records under 30,000 clones, more than 70% of them present only once. The specimen was CD4+ T cells from blood buffy coats. The receptor set was obtained from a human donor in good health.

This clone is a singleton in its sample. The chain uses TRBV29-1 and TRBJ2-7, with D possibly being TRBD1 (6 bases). V lost 8 bases and J lost 3, with 20 bases in between. CDR1 SQVTM and CDR2 ANQGSEA come from the germline V gene. The CDR3 consists of 14 residues. CDR3 nucleotide sequence: TGCAGCACCCCCTGCGCACCAGGGGTCTACGAGCAGTACTTC. It specifies CSTPCAPGVYEQYF.

V gene TRBV7-9 combines with J gene TRBJ2-2; 13 bases are a match to TRBD2. CDR1 SEHNR and CDR2 FQNEAQ come from the germline V gene (reference sequence). The length of the CDR3 is 18 residues. V trimming: 5 bases; J trimming: 5 bases; junction bases outside the gene matches: 11. This CDR3 is CASSTVTSGRSLTGELFF. The CDR3 DNA is TGTGCCAGCAGCACGGTGACTAGCGGGAGGTCTCTGACCGGGGAGCTGTTTTTT.

This clone was counted between two and nine times. V and J are TRBV25-1 and TRBJ2-1; D is uncertain. Trimming shortened V by 1 base and J by 7 bases, and 11 bases separated the two germline ends. The CDR3 is made up of 14 amino acids. Germline CDR1 and CDR2: MGHDK and SYGVNS. CDR3 protein: CASSEFGQLNEQFF. For the CDR3, the DNA is TGTGCCAGCAGTGAATTCGGGCAGTTGAATGAGCAGTTCTTC.

This chain links TRBV14 with TRBJ2-2; D is unresolved. Germline V CDR1 and CDR2: SGHDN, FVKESK. CDR3 length: 16 residues. V lost 0 bases and J lost 7, with 15 bases in between. CDR3: CASSQDITPEGGELFF. DNA for the CDR3: TGTGCCAGCAGCCAAGATATCACACCCGAAGGCGGGGAGCTGTTTTTT.

The V call is TRBV27, the J call TRBJ2-7, with 11 bases fitting TRBD2. J gave up 4 bases and V 6 bases, and 5 bases lay outside the gene matches. This CDR3 spans 14 amino acids. CDR1 is MNHEY, CDR2 SMNVEV, per germline (reference sequence). CDR3 region: CASRKGLAEYEQYF. The CDR3 nucleotides read TGTGCCAGCAGAAAGGGACTAGCGGAGTACGAGCAGTACTTC.

The chain has TRBV7-9 and TRBJ2-5, with TRBD2 matching over 7 bases. In germline, CDR1 is SEHNR, CDR2 FQNEAQ (reference sequence). The CDR3 consists of 15 residues. With V trimmed by 5 bases and J by 2 bases, 8 bases remained unmatched. In DNA form, the CDR3 reads TGTGCCAGCAGCCCGCCAGCGGGGCCACAAGAGACCCAGTACTTC. Amino acid sequence: CASSPPAGPQETQYF.

The chain uses TRBV2 and TRBJ1-4; weak D call: TRBD1 (5 bases). CDR1 is SNHLY, CDR2 FYNNEI, per germline. The V and J ends lost 6 bases and 14 bases respectively, with 22 bases between them. The CDR3 sequence is 14 residues long. DNA for the CDR3: TGTGCCAGCAGGACTAGACAGAGTGGAGGAAGGCTGTTTTTT. It encodes CASRTRQSGGRLFF.

The chain combines TRBV5-5 with TRBJ1-2; 8 nucleotides line up with TRBD1. Germline CDR1 and CDR2: SGHKS and YYEKEE (reference sequence). V was pared by 1 base and J by 8 bases, with 10 bases of the junction left unmatched. This CDR3 has 15 residues. This chain's CDR3 is CASSLTRQTGVGYTF. The CDR3 bases are TGTGCCAGCAGCTTGACAAGGCAGACAGGGGTCGGCTACACCTTC.

The V gene is TRBV18, the J gene TRBJ2-3; 7 bases map to TRBD1. Germline loops: CDR1 KGHSH, CDR2 LQKENI. After removal of 3 bases from V and 3 bases from J, the junction contained 15 bases not matched to a gene. The length of the CDR3 is 18 residues. The CDR3 bases are TGTGCCAGCTCACCTACTGATGGGAACAGGGGCCGTACAGATACGCAGTATTTT. Its translation: CASSPTDGNRGRTDTQYF.

V gene TRBV19 combines with J gene TRBJ2-7; D gene uncertain. The CDR3 loop spans 14 amino acids. V was cut by 1 base and J by 1 base, with 8 bases left in between. Germline V gives CDR1 LNHDA, CDR2 SQIVND (reference sequence). The CDR3 loop is CASSIVAGSYEQYF. The CDR3 region has the DNA TGTGCCAGTAGTATAGTGGCAGGATCCTACGAGCAGTACTTC.

The V and J genes are TRBV7-2 and TRBJ1-2; 10 nucleotides line up with TRBD1. J was trimmed by 8 bases and V by 5 bases; bases with no gene match: 8. This CDR3 is 14 amino acids long. Germline V gene data show CDR1 as SGHTA and CDR2 as FQGNSA. The CDR3 spells CASSPYGTGVGYTF. CDR3 coding DNA: TGTGCCAGCAGCCCTTACGGGACAGGGGTCGGCTACACCTTC.

The chain carries TRBV6-5 and TRBJ2-5; 10 bases are a match to TRBD1. The junction had 4 bases not matched to a gene; V was cut back by 2 bases and J by 4 bases. In germline, CDR1 is MNHEY, CDR2 SVGAGI. The length of the CDR3 is 15 residues. The CDR3 DNA reads TGTGCCAGCAGTTACGGGACAGGGGCTCCAGAGACCCAGTACTTC. It codes for CASSYGTGAPETQYF.

The J gene is TRBJ1-4, the V gene TRBV30; D not resolved. The CDR3 spans 15 residues. In germline, CDR1 is GTSNPN, CDR2 SVGIG (reference sequence). The germline V and J ends were trimmed by 1 base and 4 bases, with 13 bases remaining between them. The CDR3 protein is CAWSGYIQDNEKLFF. The CDR3 bases are TGTGCCTGGAGTGGCTACATCCAGGATAATGAAAAACTGTTTTTT.

This chain connects TRBV18 to TRBJ2-7; 8 bases line up with TRBD1. Per germline, CDR1 KGHSH and CDR2 LQKENI. V was clipped by 4 bases and J by 2 bases; unmatched bases: 10. The CDR3 is 16 residues long. CDR3 bases: TGTGCCAGCTCACTGATAGGACAGGGCGCAACCTACGAGCAGTACTTC. Translating gives CASSLIGQGATYEQYF.